The source of this T cell receptor beta chain is a study of cytomegalovirus exposure and HLA in healthy donors. Nominally healthy donors were sampled, though unrecorded immune exposures were likely. The CDR3 has 14 residues. V shed 5 bases, J shed 6 bases, and the junction held 5 bases outside the gene matches. The germline gives CDR1 SGHVS, CDR2 FQNEAQ. The PCR employed 60 Vbeta primers together with 13 Jbeta primers. Some clones are missing from TCRdb's copy, which holds only in-frame ones; the method was immunoSEQ multiplex PCR. The sample shows more than 60,000 clones, under 80% of them seen only once.

The specimen sequenced was PBMCs. The receptor was derived from a man aged 40-49 years in good health and CMV-seropositive. The rearrangement uses TRBV7-8 and TRBJ1-5; 9 bases map to TRBD1. In DNA, the CDR3 is TGTGCCAGCAGCCAGGGACAGGGCGCTCAGCCCCAGCATTTT. Translated, it gives CASSQGQGAQPQHF. The whole variable domain, filled in from reference TRBV7-8 and TRBJ1-5, reads GAGVSQSPRYKVAKRGQDVALRCDPISGHVSLFWYQQALGQGPEFLTYFQNEAQLDKSGLPSDRFFAERPEGSVSTLKIQRTQQEDSAVYLCASSQGQGAQPQHFGDGTRLSIL.